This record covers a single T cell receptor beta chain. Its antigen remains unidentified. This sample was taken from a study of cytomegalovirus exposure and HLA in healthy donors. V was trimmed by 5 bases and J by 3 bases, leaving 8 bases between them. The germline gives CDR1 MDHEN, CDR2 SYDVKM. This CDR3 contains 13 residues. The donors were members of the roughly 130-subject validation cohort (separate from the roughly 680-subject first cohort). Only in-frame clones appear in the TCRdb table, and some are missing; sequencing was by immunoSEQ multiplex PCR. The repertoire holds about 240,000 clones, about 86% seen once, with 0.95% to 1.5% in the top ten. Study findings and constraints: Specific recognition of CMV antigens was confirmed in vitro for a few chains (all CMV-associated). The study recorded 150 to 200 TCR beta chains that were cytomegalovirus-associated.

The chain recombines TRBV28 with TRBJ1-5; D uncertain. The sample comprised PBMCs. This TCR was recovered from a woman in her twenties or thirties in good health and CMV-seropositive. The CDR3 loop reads CASSLRDNQPQHF. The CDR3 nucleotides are TGTGCCAGCAGTCTCCGGGACAATCAGCCCCAGCATTTT.